Shown below are 14 T cell receptor beta chains from a single sample sequenced in a study of T cell repertoires in cytomegalovirus infection (dated by TCRdb to about 2019). TCRdb records Illumina HiSeq 1500 as the sequencer. The public reads were run again by TCRdb, first through fastp at Q25 and then through MiXCR, and only productive beta chains were kept. For every CDR3 protein sequence, its rows merge into one entry that carries the most common genes and DNA. The sample has some 440,000 distinct CDR3 sequences on record, about 33% of them singletons. The ten most abundant clones make up approximately 14% of the sample. The source material was PBMCs. The receptors derive from a human donor in good health (CMV status not recorded). Some clones in this sample may be carry-over from other donors' samples.

This clonotype was counted only a few times. This chain uses TRBV6-2 or TRBV6-3 with TRBJ2-5; weak D call: TRBD2 (5 bases). The CDR3 totals 15 residues. V gave up 0 bases and J gave up 2 bases, with 10 bases separating them. The germline CDR1 and CDR2 sequences are MNHEY and SVGEGT. CDR3 DNA: TGTGCCAGCAGTTACTCTGGAGGAAAACAAGAGACCCAGTACTTC. Its protein is CASSYSGGKQETQYF.

This chain uses TRBV2 with TRBJ2-2, with D perhaps TRBD1 (6 bases). The V and J ends lost 0 bases and 1 base respectively, with 12 bases between them. The CDR3 length is 17 residues. CDR1 and CDR2 (germline): SNHLY, FYNNEI. The CDR3 DNA follows: TGTGCCAGCAGTGAAGCTAAGACAGGAGGGAACACCGGGGAGCTGTTTTTT. This encodes CASSEAKTGGNTGELFF.

The chain links TRBV7-6 to TRBJ2-7, with TRBD1 identical over 9 bases. The CDR3 spans 15 residues. J was trimmed by 0 bases and V by 6 bases; bases with no gene match: 6. Germline V gene lookup returns CDR1 SGHVS and CDR2 FNYEAQ. As DNA, the CDR3 is TGTGCCAGCAGTCGGGACAGGGCCTTCTCCTACGAGCAGTACTTC. Translation: CASSRDRAFSYEQYF.

This rearrangement joins TRBV5-6 to TRBJ2-5; unclear D gene. Per the germline V gene, CDR1 is SGHDT and CDR2 is YYEEEE. The CDR3 contains 12 residues. V was shortened by 0 bases and J by 7 bases, with 7 bases between the two germline ends. CDR3 sequence reads: CASSLGPGTQYF. As DNA, the CDR3 is TGTGCCAGCAGCTTGGGGCCGGGGACCCAGTACTTC. Supplemented by reference TRBV5-6 and TRBJ2-5, the full variable domain reads DAGVTQSPTHLIKTRGQQVTLRCSPKSGHDTVSWYQQALGQGPQFIFQYYEEEERQRGNFPDRFSGHQFPNYSSELNVNALLLGDSALYLCASSLGPGTQYFGPGTRLLVL.

This clonotype was counted many times. The chain has TRBV7-2 and TRBJ2-7; D could derive from TRBD1 or TRBD2 (6 bases each). V gave up 2 bases and J gave up 2 bases, with 7 bases separating them. The CDR3 has 13 amino acids. Germline V CDR1 and CDR2: SGHTA, FQGNSA. CDR3 sequence reads: CASSLRGPYEQYF. CDR3 nucleotide sequence: TGTGCCAGCAGCTTACGGGGGCCCTACGAGCAGTACTTC.

The genes are TRBV7-9 and TRBJ2-7, with D possibly TRBD1 on 6 matching bases. Germline values: CDR1 SEHNR, CDR2 FQNEAQ (reference sequence). The V end was cut by 1 base, the J end by 2 bases, with 21 bases between. This CDR3 is 18 amino acids long. The CDR3 region is CASSLGVSGGVTTYEQYF. As DNA, the CDR3 is TGTGCCAGCAGCTTAGGCGTGTCTGGGGGCGTCACGACCTACGAGCAGTACTTC.

This clonotype was detected a few times. The rearrangement links TRBV6-6 to TRBJ2-7; 7 nucleotides agree with TRBD1. V shed 2 bases, J shed 2 bases, and the junction held 6 bases outside the gene matches. CDR1 and CDR2 (germline): MNHNY, SVGAGI (reference sequence). The length of the CDR3 is 15 residues. CDR3: CASSYGTDGTYEQYF. Here the CDR3 DNA reads TGTGCCAGCAGTTACGGGACAGACGGTACCTACGAGCAGTACTTC.

This clonotype was picked up one time. V usage is TRBV6-6 and J usage is TRBJ1-6, with D hard to call. This CDR3 region has 15 residues. V gave up 7 bases and J gave up 9 bases, with 19 bases separating them. CDR1 is MNHNY, CDR2 SVGAGI, per germline (reference sequence). CDR3 DNA: TGTGCCAGCACGCAGGCTTTTCCCCCGGGTTCACCCCTCCACTTT. It encodes CASTQAFPPGSPLHF.

DNA of the CDR3: TGCAGTGCGTACTTAGCGGGGGGAATAGAGACCCAGTACTTC. Translation: CSAYLAGGIETQYF. V is TRBV20-1 and J is TRBJ2-5; TRBD2 aligns across 10 bases. Germline CDR1 reads DFQATT; CDR2 reads SNEGSKA (reference sequence). The CDR3 sequence is 14 residues long. V shed 6 bases and J 4 bases; nucleotides not matched to a gene: 8.

Note on this clonotype: Possible read error: a much larger clone is one base away. The chain uses TRBV7-6 and TRBJ2-4; 11 bases agree with TRBD1. The CDR3 has 13 residues. Germline CDR1 is SGHVS and CDR2 is FNYEAQ. CDR3 nucleotide sequence: TGTGACAGCAGCTTGGACAGGGGGCATTTTTTGTCCTTC. It encodes CDSSLDRGHFLSF.

Concerning this clonotype: This may be a read error, as it is one base from a much larger clone. V is TRBV7-6 and J is TRBJ2-3; 8 bases agree with TRBD1. Per the germline V gene, CDR1 is SGHVS and CDR2 is FNYEAQ. This CDR3 contains 14 residues. The CDR3 DNA sequence: TGTGCCAGCAGCCAAACAGGGGGGACAGATACGAAGTATTTT. This codes for CASSQTGGTDTKYF.

This clonotype was seen a few times. J is TRBJ2-3 and V is TRBV6-2 or TRBV6-3; D gene ambiguous. V shed 1 base and J shed 4 bases, with 15 bases lying between them. Germline CDR1 reads MNHEY; CDR2 reads SVGEGT. The CDR3 extends over 16 amino acids. The CDR3 nucleotides read TGTGCCAGCAGTTACTGGTCGGACCCGATCTCAGATACGCAGTATTTT. Encoded protein: CASSYWSDPISDTQYF.

This chain uses TRBV7-8 with TRBJ2-1; 8 bases match TRBD2. V gave up 2 bases and J gave up 8 bases; unmatched junction bases: 17. CDR1 and CDR2 (germline): SGHVS, FQNEAQ. The CDR3 extends over 18 amino acids. The CDR3 is CASSLSGVAGGRFDEQFF. Here the CDR3 DNA reads TGTGCCAGCAGCTTAAGCGGGGTTGCGGGGGGCCGTTTCGATGAGCAGTTCTTC.

The genes are TRBV7-3 and TRBJ2-1, with 8 bases matching TRBD2. This CDR3 spans 13 amino acids. Trimming took 3 bases from V and 7 from J; bases not matched to a gene: 2. Germline lookup yields CDR1 SGHTA and CDR2 FQGTGA. The chain's CDR3 is CASSFSGENEQFF. The CDR3 DNA sequence: TGTGCCAGCAGCTTTAGCGGGGAGAATGAGCAGTTCTTC.